Below, 21 T cell receptor beta chains from the same sample are listed, as sequenced in a study of OX40 agonist ivuxolimab in advanced cancers. Produced via immunoSEQ multiplex PCR; TCRdb's table is partial and in-frame only. The sample carries about 29,000 clones, around 90% recorded once. This material consisted of CD4+ or CD8+ T cells sorted from blood, taken in a trial of the OX40 agonist ivuxolimab. These receptors originate from an adult with an advanced solid tumor such as melanoma, head and neck, liver or kidney cancer.

The chain is built from TRBV6-5 and TRBJ1-1; no clear D. Trimming pared 0 bases from V and 8 bases from J, leaving 13 bases between. This CDR3 has 14 residues. Germline loops: CDR1 MNHEY, CDR2 SVGAGI. The DNA of the CDR3 is TGTGCCAGCAGTTACTCGAATGGTGGCGGCGAAGCTTTCTTT. Its translation: CASSYSNGGGEAFF.

The chain joins TRBV2 to TRBJ2-7; D is perhaps TRBD1 or TRBD2 (5 bases each). Trimming removed 6 bases at V and 2 bases at J, with 20 bases between. Looked up from germline, CDR1 is SNHLY and CDR2 is FYNNEI. The CDR3 contains 16 residues. CDR3 amino acids: CASSGRRDAHTYEQYF. CDR3 in DNA: TGTGCCAGCAGCGGCCGAAGGGACGCCCATACCTACGAGCAGTACTTC.

This clone has only one observation. The gene calls are TRBV15 and TRBJ1-3, with TRBD1 as a possible D gene (5 bases). V was shortened by 0 bases and J by 0 bases, with 12 bases between the two germline ends. Germline V gene data show CDR1 as LNHNV and CDR2 as YYDKDF (reference sequence). The CDR3 is 17 amino acids. The CDR3 coding sequence is TGTGCCACCAGCAGAGATGCAGGGTCAAGCTCTGGAAACACCATATATTTT. It encodes CATSRDAGSSSGNTIYF. Variable domain in full (rest from reference TRBV15 and TRBJ1-3): DAMVIQNPRYQVTQFGKPVTLSCSQTLNHNVMYWYQQKSSQAPKLLFHYYDKDFNNEADTPDNFQSRRPNTSFCFLDIRSPGLGDTAMYLCATSRDAGSSSGNTIYFGEGSWLTVV.

The chain is built from TRBV4-1 and TRBJ2-1; weak D call: TRBD1 (5 bases). CDR3 size: 14 residues. V dropped 5 bases and J dropped 4 bases, with 12 bases sitting between them. Germline CDR1 reads MGHRA; CDR2 reads YSYEKL. CDR3: CASSSTKGYNEQFF. The CDR3 DNA reads as TGCGCCAGCAGCTCGACAAAGGGGTACAATGAGCAGTTCTTC.

V is TRBV19 and J is TRBJ2-1; D call uncertain. The CDR3 loop spans 14 amino acids. Germline V gives CDR1 LNHDA, CDR2 SQIVND (reference sequence). V was trimmed by 6 bases and J by 6 bases, leaving 15 bases between them. The CDR3: CASSLTVTVNEQFF. CDR3 sequence (DNA): TGTGCCAGTAGCCTCACTGTAACAGTCAATGAGCAGTTCTTC.

In this sample, this clone turned up a few times. This chain links TRBV5-6 with TRBJ2-4, with D perhaps matching TRBD1 (6 bases). V was pared by 4 bases and J by 0 bases, with 14 bases between. This CDR3 contains 16 residues. CDR1 and CDR2 from the germline V gene are SGHDT and YYEEEE. The CDR3 reads CASSHGTTLAKNIQYF. The CDR3 nucleotides read TGTGCCAGCAGCCACGGGACAACCTTAGCCAAAAACATTCAGTACTTC.

The genes are TRBV9 and TRBJ1-2; D is uncertain. CDR1 and CDR2 (germline): SGDLS, YYNGEE. The CDR3 loop spans 16 amino acids. Trimming shortened V by 2 bases and J by 0 bases, and 14 bases separated the two germline ends. As DNA, the CDR3 is TGTGCCAGCAGCGTTAGCCCCGACCGGTCTAACTATGGCTACACCTTC. Translating gives CASSVSPDRSNYGYTF.

CDR3 sequence: CASSPHGGLAGADTQYF. The CDR3 coding sequence is TGCGCCAGCAGCCCCCACGGCGGACTAGCGGGGGCAGATACGCAGTATTTT. J is TRBJ2-3 and V is TRBV4-3; 13 nucleotides match TRBD2. Trimming cost V 4 bases and J 4 bases; bases outside gene matches: 8. Germline V CDR1 and CDR2: LGHNA, YSLEER. The CDR3 contains 17 residues.

This clone was observed a few times. The chain is built from TRBV5-4 and TRBJ2-1; no clear D gene. Per germline, CDR1 SGHNT and CDR2 YYREEE (reference sequence). V shed 1 base and J shed 6 bases, with 8 bases lying between them. The length of the CDR3 is 13 residues. The CDR3 sequence: CASSLNLPNEQFF. The CDR3 DNA reads TGTGCCAGCAGCTTGAACCTACCCAATGAGCAGTTCTTC.

This chain links TRBV11-2 with TRBJ2-7, with D unresolved. The CDR3 contains 11 residues. Per the germline V gene, CDR1 is SGHAT and CDR2 is FQNNGV. The V end was cut by 3 bases, the J end by 0 bases, with 0 bases between. The CDR3 DNA reads as TGTGCCAGCAGCTTCTCCTACGAGCAGTACTTC. Translated, it gives CASSFSYEQYF.

V gene TRBV7-7 combines with J gene TRBJ2-1, with D perhaps matching TRBD1 (7 bases). The V gene's germline CDR1 is SSHAT and CDR2 FNYEAQ (reference sequence). The ends were cut back, 5 bases at V and 6 bases at J, with 17 bases in the middle. This CDR3 has 15 residues. CDR3 bases: TGTGCCAGCAGCCTAGGGGCAGGGGGGCTCAATGAGCAGTTCTTC. This sequence encodes CASSLGAGGLNEQFF.

The chain has TRBV5-4 and TRBJ2-1; 8 bases agree with TRBD1. The length of the CDR3 is 14 residues. The V and J ends lost 3 bases and 2 bases, in that order; junction bases with no gene match: 1. CDR1 SGHNT and CDR2 YYREEE come from the germline V gene (reference sequence). CDR3 in DNA: TGTGCCAGCAGCTGGACAGGGACCTACAATGAGCAGTTCTTC. Its protein is CASSWTGTYNEQFF. Together with reference TRBV5-4 and TRBJ2-1, the CDR3 gives the full variable domain: ETGVTQSPTHLIKTRGQQVTLRCSSQSGHNTVSWYQQALGQGPQFIFQYYREEENGRGNFPPRFSGLQFPNYSSELNVNALELDDSALYLCASSWTGTYNEQFFGPGTRLTVL.

The chain employs TRBV11-2 and TRBJ2-7, with 8 positions matching TRBD1. V was clipped by 5 bases and J by 4 bases; unmatched bases: 10. Germline V gene data show CDR1 as SGHAT and CDR2 as FQNNGV. The CDR3 spans 15 residues. The CDR3, as DNA: TGTGCCAGCAGCCCAGAGGCAGGGGGCGGGTACGAGCAGTACTTC. This codes for CASSPEAGGGYEQYF.

The chain links TRBV11-3 to TRBJ2-7, with 10 bases fitting TRBD1. V was pared by 4 bases and J by 2 bases, with 5 bases of the junction left unmatched. CDR1 is SGHNT and CDR2 is YENEEA in the germline V gene. This CDR3 has 15 residues. The CDR3 reads CASSSPGQGTYEQYF. CDR3 nucleotide sequence: TGTGCCAGCAGCTCACCGGGACAGGGGACCTACGAGCAGTACTTC.

The rearrangement links TRBV14 to TRBJ2-3; D uncertain. With 4 bases removed from V and 5 bases from J, the gap between germline ends came to 13 bases. There are 14 residues in the CDR3. The germline CDR1 and CDR2 sequences are SGHDN and FVKESK. CDR3 sequence (DNA): TGTGCCAGCAGCCGCGTCGCCCCTTTAGATACGCAGTATTTT. The encoded protein is CASSRVAPLDTQYF. Together with reference TRBV14 and TRBJ2-3, the CDR3 gives the full variable domain: EAGVTQFPSHSVIEKGQTVTLRCDPISGHDNLYWYRRVMGKEIKFLLHFVKESKQDESGMPNNRFLAERTGGTYSTLKVQPAELEDSGVYFCASSRVAPLDTQYFGPGTRLTVL.

V usage is TRBV1 and J usage is TRBJ2-3; no check of the table's D call, TRBD2, against the DNA was made. TRBV1 is a known pseudogene. The CDR3 runs to 19 residues. CDR3 residues: CTSSQEGRKRGANTDTQYF. In DNA form, the CDR3 reads TGCACCAGCAGCCAAGAAGGGCGAAAGCGGGGGGCGAACACAGATACGCAGTATTTT.

The count of this clone is one. The V and J genes are TRBV4-1 and TRBJ2-1; 8 nucleotides line up with TRBD2. CDR1 MGHRA and CDR2 YSYEKL come from the germline V gene. This CDR3 comprises 15 residues. V was pared by 1 base and J by 7 bases, with 6 bases of the junction left unmatched. CDR3 in DNA: TGCGCCAGCAGCCAAGGGACTAGCAAGGGGAATGAGCAGTTCTTC. Amino acids: CASSQGTSKGNEQFF.

The J gene is TRBJ2-5, the V gene TRBV6-6; 10 nucleotides agree with TRBD2. CDR1 MNHNY and CDR2 SVGAGI come from the germline V gene (reference sequence). Trimming at V came to 5 bases and at J to 3 bases, leaving 6 bases not matched to a gene. This CDR3 spans 15 amino acids. CDR3 loop: CASSATSGVEETQYF. The DNA for the CDR3 is TGTGCCAGCAGTGCCACTAGCGGGGTGGAAGAGACCCAGTACTTC.

CDR3 coding DNA: TGCGCCAGCAGCCAAGTTTTCGGGGGAGCGGGAGGAGAGACCCAGTACTTC. It codes for CASSQVFGGAGGETQYF. V is TRBV4-1 and J is TRBJ2-5; 9 bases are a match to TRBD2. Per germline, CDR1 MGHRA and CDR2 YSYEKL. J was trimmed by 4 bases and V by 1 base; bases with no gene match: 10. The CDR3 runs to 17 residues.

The rearrangement links TRBV7-3 to TRBJ2-2; D is uncertain. CDR1 is SGHTA and CDR2 is FQGTGA in the germline V gene. Deletions cut 1 base from V and 1 base from J, with 7 bases between. This CDR3 spans 15 amino acids. DNA of the CDR3: TGTGCCAGCAGCTTAATGTCAGGGAACACCGGGGAGCTGTTTTTT. This codes for CASSLMSGNTGELFF.

The chain couples TRBV5-6 to TRBJ1-2; perhaps TRBD1 as D (6 bases). Germline-derived CDR1 and CDR2 are SGHDT and YYEEEE. This CDR3 is built from 15 residues. Trimming shortened V by 0 bases and J by 8 bases, and 17 bases separated the two germline ends. Here the CDR3 DNA reads TGTGCCAGCAGCTTGGGTTTAGTGGGACACGAGGGCTACACCTTC. As protein: CASSLGLVGHEGYTF.